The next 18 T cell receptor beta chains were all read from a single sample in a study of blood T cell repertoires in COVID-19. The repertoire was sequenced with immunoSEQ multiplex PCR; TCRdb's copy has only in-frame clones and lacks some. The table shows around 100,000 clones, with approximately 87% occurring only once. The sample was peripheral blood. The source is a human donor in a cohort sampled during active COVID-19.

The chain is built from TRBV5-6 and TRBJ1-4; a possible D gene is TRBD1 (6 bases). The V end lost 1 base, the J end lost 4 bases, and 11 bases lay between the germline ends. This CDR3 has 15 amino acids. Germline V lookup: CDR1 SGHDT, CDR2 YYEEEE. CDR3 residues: CASSLLSGDNEKLFF. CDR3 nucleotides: TGTGCCAGCAGCTTGTTATCAGGGGATAATGAAAAACTGTTTTTT. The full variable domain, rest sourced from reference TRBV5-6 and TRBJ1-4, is DAGVTQSPTHLIKTRGQQVTLRCSPKSGHDTVSWYQQALGQGPQFIFQYYEEEERQRGNFPDRFSGHQFPNYSSELNVNALLLGDSALYLCASSLLSGDNEKLFFGSGTQLSVL.

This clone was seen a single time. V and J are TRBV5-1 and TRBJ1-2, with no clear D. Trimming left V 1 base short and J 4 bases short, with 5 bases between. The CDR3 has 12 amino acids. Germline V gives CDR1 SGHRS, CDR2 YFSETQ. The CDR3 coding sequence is TGCGCCAGCAGCTTGTCTACCTATGGCTACACCTTC. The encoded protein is CASSLSTYGYTF.

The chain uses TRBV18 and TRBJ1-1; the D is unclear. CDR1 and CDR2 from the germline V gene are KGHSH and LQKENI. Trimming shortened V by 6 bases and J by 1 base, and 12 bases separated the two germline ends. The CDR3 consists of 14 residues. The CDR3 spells CASSPPLRNTEAFF. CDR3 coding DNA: TGTGCCAGCTCCCCCCCCCTGAGGAACACTGAAGCTTTCTTT.

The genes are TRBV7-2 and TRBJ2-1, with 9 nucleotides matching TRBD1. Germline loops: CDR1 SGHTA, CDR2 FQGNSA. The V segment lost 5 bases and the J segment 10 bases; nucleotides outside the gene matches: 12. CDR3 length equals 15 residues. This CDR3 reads CASSIRTGVKSEQFF. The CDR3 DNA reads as TGTGCCAGCAGCATACGGACAGGGGTGAAGTCAGAGCAGTTCTTC.

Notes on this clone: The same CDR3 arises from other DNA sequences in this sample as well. This chain's CDR3 is CASSLLAGVYNEQFF. DNA for the CDR3: TGTGCCAGCAGCTTATTAGCGGGGGTCTACAATGAGCAGTTCTTC. The chain uses TRBV7-2 and TRBJ2-1; 9 bases are shared with TRBD2. J gave up 3 bases and V 2 bases, and 2 bases lay outside the gene matches. The CDR3 length is 15 residues. The germline CDR1 and CDR2 sequences are SGHTA and FQGNSA.

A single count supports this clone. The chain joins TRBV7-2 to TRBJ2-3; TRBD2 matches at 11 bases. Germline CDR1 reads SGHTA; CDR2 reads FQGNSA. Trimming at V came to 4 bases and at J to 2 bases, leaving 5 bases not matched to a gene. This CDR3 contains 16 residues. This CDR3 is CASSSDSGGATDTQYF. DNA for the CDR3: TGTGCCAGCAGCTCGGATAGCGGGGGGGCCACAGATACGCAGTATTTT.

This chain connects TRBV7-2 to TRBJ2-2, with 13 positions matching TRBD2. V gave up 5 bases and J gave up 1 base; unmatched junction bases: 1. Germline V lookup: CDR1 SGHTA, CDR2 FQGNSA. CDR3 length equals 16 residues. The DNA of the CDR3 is TGTGCCAGCAGCAGGACTAGCGGGAGGAACACCGGGGAGCTGTTTTTT. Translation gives CASSRTSGRNTGELFF.

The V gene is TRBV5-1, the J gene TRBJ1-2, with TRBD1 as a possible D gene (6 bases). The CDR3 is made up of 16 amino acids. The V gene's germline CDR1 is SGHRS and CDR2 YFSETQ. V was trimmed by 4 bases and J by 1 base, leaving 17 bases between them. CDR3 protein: CASSPGRDIFNYGYTF. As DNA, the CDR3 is TGCGCCAGCAGCCCGGGACGGGACATTTTTAACTATGGCTACACCTTC.

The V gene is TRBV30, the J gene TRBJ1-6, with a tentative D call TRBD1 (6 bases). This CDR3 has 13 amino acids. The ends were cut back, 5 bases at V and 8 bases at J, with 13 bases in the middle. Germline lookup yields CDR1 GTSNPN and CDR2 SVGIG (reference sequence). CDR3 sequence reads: CAWGGGLDSPLHF. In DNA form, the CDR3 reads TGTGCCTGGGGAGGGGGGCTCGATTCACCCCTCCACTTT.

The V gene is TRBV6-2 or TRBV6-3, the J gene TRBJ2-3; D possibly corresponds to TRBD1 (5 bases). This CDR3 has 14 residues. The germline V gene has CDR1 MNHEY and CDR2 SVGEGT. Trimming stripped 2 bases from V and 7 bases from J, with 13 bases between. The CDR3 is CASSYILDTNTQYF. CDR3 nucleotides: TGTGCCAGCAGTTACATCCTGGACACCAATACGCAGTATTTT.

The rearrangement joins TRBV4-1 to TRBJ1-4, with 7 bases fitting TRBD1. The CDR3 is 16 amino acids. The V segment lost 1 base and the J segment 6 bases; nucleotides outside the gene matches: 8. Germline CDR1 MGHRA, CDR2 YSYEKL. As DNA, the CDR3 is TGCGCCAGCAGCCAAGTCTCAGGGGGTCAGTATGAAAAACTGTTTTTT. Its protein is CASSQVSGGQYEKLFF.

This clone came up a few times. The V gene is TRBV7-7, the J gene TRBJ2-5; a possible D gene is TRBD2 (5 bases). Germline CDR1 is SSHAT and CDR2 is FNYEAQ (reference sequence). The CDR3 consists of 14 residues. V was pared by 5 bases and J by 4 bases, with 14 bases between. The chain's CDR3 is CASSPSGLGETQYF. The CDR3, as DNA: TGTGCCAGCAGCCCGTCGGGGTTAGGAGAGACCCAGTACTTC.

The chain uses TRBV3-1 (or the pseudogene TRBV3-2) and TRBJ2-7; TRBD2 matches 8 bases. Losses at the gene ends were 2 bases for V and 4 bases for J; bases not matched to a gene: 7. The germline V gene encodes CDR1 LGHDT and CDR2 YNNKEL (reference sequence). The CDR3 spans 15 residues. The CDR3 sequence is CASSQMGTSTYEQYF. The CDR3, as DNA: TGTGCCAGCAGCCAAATGGGGACTAGTACTTACGAGCAGTACTTC.

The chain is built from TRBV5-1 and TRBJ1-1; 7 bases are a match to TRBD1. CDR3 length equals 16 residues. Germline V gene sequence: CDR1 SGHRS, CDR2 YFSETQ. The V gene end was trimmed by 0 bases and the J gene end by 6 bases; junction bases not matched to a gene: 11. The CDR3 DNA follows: TGCGCCAGCAGCTTGGTTTCTTTTGGAACAGGGGCTGAAGCTTTCTTT. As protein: CASSLVSFGTGAEAFF.

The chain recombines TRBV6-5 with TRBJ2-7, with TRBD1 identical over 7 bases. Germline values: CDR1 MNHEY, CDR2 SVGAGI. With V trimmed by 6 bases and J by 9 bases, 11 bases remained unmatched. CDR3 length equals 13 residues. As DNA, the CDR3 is TGTGCCAGCAGGGACAGGATGGGGGAGCGGCAGTACTTC. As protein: CASRDRMGERQYF.

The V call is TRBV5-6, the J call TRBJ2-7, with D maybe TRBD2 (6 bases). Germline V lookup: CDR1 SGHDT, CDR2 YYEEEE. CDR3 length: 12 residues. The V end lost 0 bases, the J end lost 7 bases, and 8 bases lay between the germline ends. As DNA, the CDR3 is TGTGCCAGCAGCTTGGGGGCGGGGGAGCAGTACTTC. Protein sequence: CASSLGAGEQYF. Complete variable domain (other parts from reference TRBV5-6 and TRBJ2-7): DAGVTQSPTHLIKTRGQQVTLRCSPKSGHDTVSWYQQALGQGPQFIFQYYEEEERQRGNFPDRFSGHQFPNYSSELNVNALLLGDSALYLCASSLGAGEQYFGPGTRLTVT.

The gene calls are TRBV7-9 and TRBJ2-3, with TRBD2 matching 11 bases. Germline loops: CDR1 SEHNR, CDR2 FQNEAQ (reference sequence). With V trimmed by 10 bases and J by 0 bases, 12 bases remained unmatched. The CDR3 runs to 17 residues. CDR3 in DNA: TGTGCCACCGAGGGACTAGCGGTAGCCCCGAGCACAGATACGCAGTATTTT. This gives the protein CATEGLAVAPSTDTQYF.

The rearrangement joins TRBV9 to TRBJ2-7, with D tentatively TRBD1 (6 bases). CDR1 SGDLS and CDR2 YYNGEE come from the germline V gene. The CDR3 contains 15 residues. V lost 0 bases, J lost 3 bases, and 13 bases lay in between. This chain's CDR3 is CASSVEVGAGYEQYF. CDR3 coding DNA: TGTGCCAGCAGCGTAGAGGTGGGGGCGGGCTACGAGCAGTACTTC.